This is a list of T cell receptor beta chains from one sample in a study of blood T cell repertoires in COVID-19. TCRdb keeps only in-frame clones here, not all; method: immunoSEQ multiplex PCR. This sample yields roughly 290,000 clones, of which more than 75% are seen a single time; approximately 2% belongs to the top ten. Sequencing used peripheral blood. These receptors were collected from a woman in her twenties or thirties who had recovered from COVID-19. Each CDR3 is given with its conserved first and last residue. Each record gives: CDR3 protein, CDR3 DNA, clone size, D gene, V gene, J gene. A D gene is named only where the DNA matches it firmly. Rows may omit the clone size; those that give it use once, few, many or a size class.

CDR3: CASSQPPLAGFQETQYF
DNA: TGTGCCAGCAGCCAGCCACCCCTAGCGGGCTTCCAAGAGACCCAGTACTTC
size: -
D: TRBD2
V: TRBV5-4
J: TRBJ2-5

CDR3: CASSVSQGPLGAEAFF
DNA: TGTGCCAGCAGTGTATCCCAGGGGCCTTTAGGAGCTGAAGCTTTCTTT
size: -
D: -
V: TRBV2
J: TRBJ1-1

CDR3: CASSLAMSLSTDTQYF
DNA: TGTGCCAGCAGCTTAGCGATGAGCTTAAGCACAGATACGCAGTATTTT
size: -
D: -
V: TRBV7-2
J: TRBJ2-3

CDR3: CAISLGSGYEQYF
DNA: TGTGCCATATCTCTCGGTAGCGGATACGAGCAGTACTTC
size: -
D: -
V: TRBV10-3
J: TRBJ2-7

CDR3: CSVSTGGVNTEAFF
DNA: TGCAGCGTCTCGACAGGGGGGGTGAACACTGAAGCTTTCTTT
size: -
D: TRBD1
V: TRBV29-1
J: TRBJ1-1

CDR3: CAWSIPLAGWSYEQYF
DNA: TGTGCCTGGAGTATCCCCCTAGCGGGGTGGTCCTACGAGCAGTACTTC
size: once
D: TRBD2
V: TRBV30
J: TRBJ2-7

CDR3: CASSFSRDYGYTF
DNA: TGTGCCAGCAGTTTTTCCAGGGACTATGGCTACACCTTC
size: -
D: -
V: TRBV12-3/TRBV12-4
J: TRBJ1-2

CDR3: CASSQGLAGYEQYF
DNA: TGCGCCAGCAGCCAAGGACTAGCGGGGTACGAGCAGTACTTC
size: -
D: TRBD2
V: TRBV4-3
J: TRBJ2-7

CDR3: CASSPPGGVVLTF
DNA: TGTGCCAGCTCACCACCGGGGGGGGTTGTCCTGACTTTC
size: -
D: TRBD2
V: TRBV18
J: TRBJ2-6

CDR3: CASSTELGTGYGYTF
DNA: TGCGCCAGCAGCACGGAACTCGGGACAGGGTATGGCTACACCTTC
size: -
D: TRBD1
V: TRBV5-1
J: TRBJ1-2

CDR3: CASSISGSPRRGDTQYF
DNA: TGTGCCAGTAGTATAAGCGGGAGCCCCCGGCGTGGAGATACGCAGTATTTT
size: -
D: TRBD2
V: TRBV19
J: TRBJ2-3

CDR3: CSGRTGGEKLFF
DNA: TGCAGCGGAAGGACAGGGGGTGAAAAACTGTTTTTT
size: -
D: TRBD1
V: TRBV29-1
J: TRBJ1-4

CDR3: CASSLATSFHGYTF
DNA: TGTGCCAGCAGTTTGGCGACATCGTTCCATGGCTACACCTTC
size: -
D: -
V: TRBV28
J: TRBJ1-2

CDR3: CASKLDSMNTEAFF
DNA: TGCGCCAGCAAGCTGGACTCGATGAACACTGAAGCTTTCTTT
size: -
D: -
V: TRBV5-1
J: TRBJ1-1

CDR3: CASSPQVTSSVYEQYF
DNA: TGTGCCAGCTCACCCCAGGTCACTAGTTCGGTATACGAGCAGTACTTC
size: -
D: -
V: TRBV18
J: TRBJ2-7

CDR3: CASSSQAGPNTDTQYF
DNA: TGTGCCAGCAGCTCCCAAGCGGGGCCCAACACAGATACGCAGTATTTT
size: -
D: TRBD2
V: TRBV7-6
J: TRBJ2-3

CDR3: CAISRDRGGGNTQYF
DNA: TGTGCCATCAGTAGGGACAGGGGGGGTGGAAATACGCAGTATTTT
size: -
D: TRBD1
V: TRBV10-3
J: TRBJ2-3

CDR3: CASSLHVGQGGTEAFF
DNA: TGCGCCAGCAGCCTCCACGTCGGACAGGGGGGCACTGAAGCTTTCTTT
size: -
D: TRBD1
V: TRBV4-3
J: TRBJ1-1

CDR3: CASRRQGPQHF
DNA: TGTGCCAGCAGGCGACAGGGGCCCCAGCATTTT
size: few
D: TRBD1
V: TRBV2
J: TRBJ1-5

CDR3: CASSPQGTGELFF
DNA: TGCGCCAGCAGCCCACAGGGCACCGGGGAGCTGTTTTTT
size: -
D: -
V: TRBV5-1
J: TRBJ2-2

CDR3: CASSSPPTGLANYGYTF
DNA: TGTGCCAGCAGTTCACCCCCGACAGGTCTAGCTAACTATGGCTACACCTTC
size: -
D: -
V: TRBV28
J: TRBJ1-2

CDR3: CASSVSGSYNEQFF
DNA: TGTGCCAGCTCGGTTAGCGGGAGCTACAATGAGCAGTTCTTC
size: -
D: TRBD2
V: TRBV6-5
J: TRBJ2-1

CDR3: CASSSGGVTDTQYF
DNA: TGTGCCAGCAGTAGCGGGGGAGTTACAGATACGCAGTATTTT
size: -
D: TRBD2
V: TRBV6-5
J: TRBJ2-3

CDR3: CASSLVAGGYSEQYF
DNA: TGTGCCAGCAGCTTAGTAGCAGGGGGCTATTCCGAGCAGTACTTC
size: -
D: TRBD1
V: TRBV11-1
J: TRBJ2-7

CDR3: CASSPTGDTGTGELFF
DNA: TGCGCCAGCAGCCCGACCGGGGACACCGGCACCGGGGAGCTGTTTTTT
size: few
D: -
V: TRBV5-1
J: TRBJ2-2

CDR3: CASSSLLTRDEQYF
DNA: TGTGCCAGCAGCTCTTTATTGACTCGAGACGAGCAGTACTTC
size: few
D: -
V: TRBV7-9
J: TRBJ2-7

CDR3: CASSPAGGVYEQYF
DNA: TGTGCCAGCAGCCCGGCCGGAGGGGTTTACGAGCAGTACTTC
size: -
D: -
V: TRBV5-4
J: TRBJ2-7

CDR3: CASSPLRIYEQYF
DNA: TGTGCCAGCAGCCCCCTGAGAATCTACGAGCAGTACTTC
size: -
D: -
V: TRBV7-9
J: TRBJ2-7

CDR3: CASSLGQQETQYF
DNA: TGTGCCAGCAGCTTGGGACAGCAAGAGACCCAGTACTTC
size: -
D: -
V: TRBV5-4
J: TRBJ2-5

CDR3: CASSPSSGGREGQFF
DNA: TGTGCCAGCTCACCTTCTAGCGGGGGCCGAGAGGGGCAGTTCTTC
size: few
D: TRBD2
V: TRBV18
J: TRBJ2-1

CDR3: CASSQTGTGVNYGYTF
DNA: TGTGCCAGCAGTCAAACCGGGACAGGGGTTAACTATGGCTACACCTTC
size: -
D: TRBD1
V: TRBV28
J: TRBJ1-2

CDR3: CASSQDVGQGSTDTQYF
DNA: TGTGCCAGCAGCCAAGATGTGGGACAGGGTAGCACAGATACGCAGTATTTT
size: -
D: TRBD1
V: TRBV3-1/TRBV3-2
J: TRBJ2-3

CDR3: CASSPTGLAGVDTQYF
DNA: TGTGCCAGCAGTCCCACGGGACTAGCGGGAGTAGATACGCAGTATTTT
size: -
D: TRBD2
V: TRBV27
J: TRBJ2-3

CDR3: CASSSEGSGSTDTQYF
DNA: TGCGCCAGCAGCTCGGAGGGTAGCGGGAGCACAGATACGCAGTATTTT
size: -
D: TRBD2
V: TRBV5-1
J: TRBJ2-3

CDR3: CASGAGTSGSDTQYF
DNA: TGTGCCAGCGGAGCCGGGACTAGCGGTTCAGATACGCAGTATTTT
size: -
D: TRBD2
V: TRBV27
J: TRBJ2-3

CDR3: CASSVSGAGNTIYF
DNA: TGTGCCAGCAGCGTATCGGGGGCTGGAAACACCATATATTTT
size: -
D: -
V: TRBV9
J: TRBJ1-3

CDR3: CASSQVAREAFF
DNA: TGTGCCAGCAGCCAAGTGGCCAGAGAAGCTTTCTTT
size: -
D: -
V: TRBV3-1/TRBV3-2
J: TRBJ1-1

CDR3: CASSISVSGSNQPQHF
DNA: TGTGCCAGTAGTATATCTGTGTCGGGGAGCAATCAGCCCCAGCATTTT
size: -
D: -
V: TRBV19
J: TRBJ1-5

CDR3: CASSPPRDRQETQYF
DNA: TGTGCCAGCAGCCCCCCCCGGGACAGACAAGAGACCCAGTACTTC
size: -
D: TRBD1
V: TRBV6-2/TRBV6-3
J: TRBJ2-5

CDR3: CASSETGFQETQYF
DNA: TGTGCCAGCAGTGAAACAGGGTTTCAAGAGACCCAGTACTTC
size: -
D: -
V: TRBV2
J: TRBJ2-5

CDR3: CASSHSGMNTEAFF
DNA: TGTGCCAGCAGCCATTCAGGGATGAACACTGAAGCTTTCTTT
size: -
D: -
V: TRBV3-1/TRBV3-2
J: TRBJ1-1

CDR3: CATSRDRAGPQPQHF
DNA: TGTGCCACCAGCAGAGATCGAGCAGGCCCTCAGCCCCAGCATTTT
size: few
D: -
V: TRBV15
J: TRBJ1-5

CDR3: CASSYGTGAYGYTF
DNA: TGTGCCAGCAGTTATGGGACAGGGGCGTATGGCTACACCTTC
size: -
D: TRBD1
V: TRBV27
J: TRBJ1-2

CDR3: CAISPGQGSQPQHF
DNA: TGTGCCATCAGCCCGGGACAGGGAAGTCAGCCCCAGCATTTT
size: -
D: TRBD1
V: TRBV10-3
J: TRBJ1-5

CDR3: CASSPLEQLEQFF
DNA: TGTGCCAGCTCACCTCTAGAGCAGCTTGAGCAGTTCTTC
size: -
D: -
V: TRBV18
J: TRBJ2-1

CDR3: CASRLAGATYEQYF
DNA: TGTGCCAGCAGACTAGCGGGGGCTACCTACGAGCAGTACTTC
size: few
D: TRBD2
V: TRBV3-1/TRBV3-2
J: TRBJ2-7